This passage covers 21 T cell receptor beta chains from one sample sequenced in a study of T cell responses to AZD1222 COVID-19 vaccine. The repertoire was sequenced with immunoSEQ multiplex PCR; TCRdb's copy has only in-frame clones and lacks some. Here the sample spans tens of thousands of clones, 85% being singletons. The sequencing here drew on peripheral blood, taken on day 0 of AZD1222 vaccination. Receptors were obtained from an adult in good health.

This clone was observed a single time. This chain connects TRBV9 to TRBJ1-3; D gene ambiguous. V was pared by 2 bases and J by 0 bases, with 3 bases between. Germline loops: CDR1 SGDLS, CDR2 YYNGEE. The CDR3 extends over 13 amino acids. The CDR3 here is CASSVPSGNTIYF. The CDR3 DNA reads as TGTGCCAGCAGCGTCCCCTCTGGAAACACCATATATTTT.

The chain links TRBV15 to TRBJ1-5; D gene uncertain. V lost 1 base and J lost 2, with 9 bases in between. Per germline, CDR1 LNHNV and CDR2 YYDKDF (reference sequence). This CDR3 is 15 amino acids long. Here the CDR3 DNA reads TGTGCCACCAGCAGAGCCAAAGTGGGCAATCAGCCCCAGCATTTT. Its translation is CATSRAKVGNQPQHF.

J is TRBJ1-1 and V is TRBV27; D is possibly TRBD1 (6 bases). Germline V CDR1 and CDR2: MNHEY, SMNVEV (reference sequence). V lost 6 bases and J lost 0, with 8 bases in between. This CDR3 comprises 13 residues. In nucleotides, the CDR3 is TGTGCCAGCAGCCGGGGGCTGAACACTGAAGCTTTCTTT. It is translated as CASSRGLNTEAFF.

The chain employs TRBV6-5 and TRBJ1-2, with a weak D call TRBD1 (6 bases). The CDR3 runs 13 residues. Germline-derived CDR1 and CDR2 are MNHEY and SVGAGI. Trimming removed 7 bases from V and 1 base from J, with 10 bases in between. The CDR3 nucleotides read TGTGCCAGCAACCGGGGGCTTAACTATGGCTACACCTTC. It specifies CASNRGLNYGYTF.

This clone has just a few counts. V is TRBV27 and J is TRBJ2-1; 10 nucleotides match TRBD1. V shed 6 bases and J 4 bases; nucleotides not matched to a gene: 6. Germline CDR1 is MNHEY and CDR2 is SMNVEV (reference sequence). This CDR3 has 15 residues. The CDR3 sequence: CASSLDRGSYNEQFF. In DNA, the CDR3 is TGTGCCAGCAGCCTGGACAGGGGGTCTTACAATGAGCAGTTCTTC.

This clone was seen a few times. The genes are TRBV19 and TRBJ1-1; 8 positions agree with TRBD1. V lost 5 bases to trimming and J lost 1 base; unmatched junction nucleotides: 3. The CDR3 spans 14 residues. CDR1 and CDR2 (germline): LNHDA, SQIVND (reference sequence). The CDR3, as DNA: TGTGCCAGTAGTGGGGACAGGCAGAACACTGAAGCTTTCTTT. It is translated as CASSGDRQNTEAFF. The variable domain in full, with the rest retrieved from reference TRBV19 and TRBJ1-1, is DGGITQSPKYLFRKEGQNVTLSCEQNLNHDAMYWYRQDPGQGLRLIYYSQIVNDFQKGDIAEGYSVSREKKESFPLTVTSAQKNPTAFYLCASSGDRQNTEAFFGQGTRLTVV.

V is TRBV7-6 and J is TRBJ1-2; D not certain. The CDR3 loop spans 12 amino acids. The germline gives CDR1 SGHVS, CDR2 FNYEAQ. Between the trimmed V and J ends, which lost 2 bases and 1 base, there was a span of 2 bases. The CDR3 region has the DNA TGTGCCAGCAGCTTAAATAACTATGGCTACACCTTC. Translating it yields CASSLNNYGYTF.

The chain carries TRBV19 and TRBJ1-2; D call uncertain. Trimming pared 4 bases from V and 4 bases from J, leaving 10 bases between. The CDR3 length is 13 residues. Germline V gives CDR1 LNHDA, CDR2 SQIVND (reference sequence). As DNA, the CDR3 is TGTGCCAGTAGTAGACGTCCGATCTATGGCTACACCTTC. Residues: CASSRRPIYGYTF.

This clone occurred once. CDR3 sequence (DNA): TGCGCCAGCAGCTTGGCGCAAGACAGGGATGGCTACACCTTC. This gives the protein CASSLAQDRDGYTF. The V call is TRBV5-1, the J call TRBJ1-2; TRBD1 aligns across 7 bases. V shed 0 bases and J 6 bases; nucleotides not matched to a gene: 5. Per germline, CDR1 SGHRS and CDR2 YFSETQ. The CDR3 extends over 14 amino acids.

Concerning this clone itself: Additional DNA sequences in this sample encode the identical CDR3. The chain has TRBV10-1 and TRBJ1-1; no clear D. CDR3 length: 14 amino acids. Germline lookup yields CDR1 WNHNN and CDR2 SYGVQD (reference sequence). V lost 5 bases and J lost 3, with 13 bases in between. The chain's CDR3 is CASSLRVRHTEAFF. The CDR3 DNA sequence: TGCGCCAGCAGTTTGCGGGTTCGTCACACTGAAGCTTTCTTT.

The V and J genes are TRBV7-2 and TRBJ1-1; weak D call: TRBD1 (5 bases). Germline V CDR1 and CDR2: SGHTA, FQGNSA. The CDR3 loop spans 13 amino acids. The V end was cut by 7 bases, the J end by 1 base, with 10 bases between. The CDR3 DNA sequence: TGTGCCAGCATCGCGACAGCGAACACTGAAGCTTTCTTT. This gives the protein CASIATANTEAFF.

V is TRBV4-3 and J is TRBJ1-1; D is ambiguous. Looked up from germline, CDR1 is LGHNA and CDR2 is YSLEER. The CDR3 contains 15 residues. V was shortened by 0 bases and J by 4 bases, with 12 bases between the two germline ends. The CDR3 sequence is CASSQDLQRATEAFF. DNA for the CDR3: TGCGCCAGCAGCCAAGATCTCCAAAGGGCCACTGAAGCTTTCTTT.

V gene TRBV30 combines with J gene TRBJ2-3; 9 nucleotides line up with TRBD2. Trimming cost V 0 bases and J 3 bases; bases outside gene matches: 4. This CDR3 region has 15 residues. Germline V gene lookup returns CDR1 GTSNPN and CDR2 SVGIG (reference sequence). CDR3 bases: TGTGCCTGGAGTGTAATAGCGGGGGTGACAGATACGCAGTATTTT. Encoded protein: CAWSVIAGVTDTQYF.

The rearrangement uses TRBV30 and TRBJ2-1, with 10 nucleotides matching TRBD2. J was trimmed by 3 bases and V by 4 bases; bases with no gene match: 0. This CDR3 region has 13 residues. CDR1 and CDR2 (germline): GTSNPN, SVGIG (reference sequence). The CDR3 DNA follows: TGTGCCTGGACTAGCGGGGGCTACAATGAGCAGTTCTTC. Protein product: CAWTSGGYNEQFF.

The count of this clone is one. The gene calls are TRBV2 and TRBJ2-5, with TRBD2 identical over 15 bases. Germline V gene lookup returns CDR1 SNHLY and CDR2 FYNNEI. Trimming removed 8 bases from V and 5 bases from J; junction bases left unmatched: 18. This CDR3 spans 19 amino acids. The CDR3 loop reads CASQGSGTSGGPQGETQYF. The CDR3 DNA reads as TGTGCCAGCCAGGGATCCGGGACTAGCGGGGGGCCCCAAGGGGAGACCCAGTACTTC.

The chain links TRBV14 to TRBJ2-7; weak D call: TRBD2 (5 bases). The ends were cut back, 3 bases at V and 5 bases at J, with 14 bases in the middle. The CDR3 runs to 14 residues. Germline CDR1 and CDR2: SGHDN and FVKESK. CDR3 residues: CASSQPGNVDEQYF. CDR3 bases: TGTGCCAGCAGCCAGCCGGGAAATGTCGACGAGCAGTACTTC. Full variable domain (rest looked up from reference TRBV14 and TRBJ2-7): EAGVTQFPSHSVIEKGQTVTLRCDPISGHDNLYWYRRVMGKEIKFLLHFVKESKQDESGMPNNRFLAERTGGTYSTLKVQPAELEDSGVYFCASSQPGNVDEQYFGPGTRLTVT.

The genes are TRBV18 and TRBJ2-1; D gene unclear. The CDR3 extends over 17 amino acids. The V gene lost 1 base and the J gene lost 0 bases, with 13 bases spanning the gap. From germline, CDR1 is KGHSH and CDR2 LQKENI. Here the CDR3 reads CASSPLAAIGSYNEQFF. The CDR3 DNA reads as TGTGCCAGCTCACCACTGGCCGCCATCGGCTCCTACAATGAGCAGTTCTTC.

The chain links TRBV9 to TRBJ2-7, with 8 positions matching TRBD1. In germline, CDR1 is SGDLS, CDR2 YYNGEE. The V gene end was trimmed by 0 bases and the J gene end by 4 bases; junction bases not matched to a gene: 3. This CDR3 has 14 amino acids. The CDR3 loop is CASSVGGQVYEQYF. CDR3 bases: TGTGCCAGCAGCGTAGGGGGACAGGTGTACGAGCAGTACTTC.

The rearrangement uses TRBV4-2 and TRBJ1-4; D possibly corresponds to TRBD1 (6 bases). The CDR3 length is 20 residues. The germline V gene has CDR1 LGHNA and CDR2 YNFKEQ. V was trimmed by 0 bases and J by 8 bases, leaving 28 bases between them. The CDR3 loop reads CASSQDIITGRRLLPEKLFF. In nucleotides, the CDR3 is TGTGCCAGCAGCCAAGATATAATTACAGGGCGCAGACTCCTTCCCGAAAAACTGTTTTTT.

This clone was detected only a few times. The chain uses TRBV21-1 and TRBJ1-2; the D call of TRBD1 is as the table states it, not checked on the DNA. TRBV21-1 counts as a pseudogene. There are 14 residues in the CDR3. CDR3 DNA: TGTGCCAGCAGCAAACAGGGCCAGGGCTATGGCTACACCTTC. This sequence encodes CASSKQGQGYGYTF.

This clone turned up a few times. The chain couples TRBV7-8 to TRBJ1-2; no definite D call. Per the germline V gene, CDR1 is SGHVS and CDR2 is FQNEAQ. The V and J ends lost 2 bases and 0 bases respectively, with 7 bases between them. This CDR3 has 14 residues. The CDR3 region is CASSLTSANYGYTF. The CDR3 DNA is TGTGCCAGCAGCTTAACTTCTGCTAACTATGGCTACACCTTC.